This TCR beta chain was profiled in a study of shared clonotypes between healthy human individuals. Study conclusions and caveats: Sequencing of the sorted subsets was shown by rarefaction to be incomplete despite large depth.

The CDR3 length is 14 residues. Germline CDR1 and CDR2: SGHTA and FQGNSA. Trimming removed 4 bases from V and 1 base from J; junction bases left unmatched: 1. As for this clone: Its antigen is as yet unknown.

Deep was the level at which the assay was run. Genomic DNA of each subset was evenly split across several immunoSEQ plates. Profiled with immunoSEQ multiplex PCR; TCRdb holds only in-frame clones, not every one. This sample has roughly 1.5 million clones, with 95% to 99% found just once. The J gene is TRBJ2-5, the V gene TRBV7-2; 9 bases are a match to TRBD2. The TCR sequence derives from a man aged 30 to 39 in good health. Sequencing was done on a sample of naive CD4+ T cells sorted from blood. Subset noted: CD45RA+ positively selected. CDR3 in DNA: TGTGCCAGCAGCTCGACTAGCGGCCAAGAGACCCAGTACTTC. It yields the protein CASSSTSGQETQYF.